The 3 T cell receptor beta chains below all came from one sample that was sequenced in a study of human T cells and chemical hapten exposure. Noted time point: patch test 1, 2 weeks after DPC sensitization. Documented treatment: therapeutic diphenylcyclopropenone sensitization with weekly scalp DPC. MiXCR, run by TCRdb on the RACE reads, gives a single entry per CDR3 protein. Seen here are more than 65,000 distinct CDR3 sequences, around 7% observed once, and the top ten hold roughly 1.5%. The specimen comprised whole blood, sampled in connection with sensitization to the hapten diphenylcyclopropenone (DPC). These receptors came from a woman under 40 with alopecia areata. Some clones in this sample may be carry-over from other donors' samples.

The chain uses TRBV6-6 and TRBJ1-1; D is unresolved. Trimming took 7 bases from V and 7 from J, leaving 13 bases between them. CDR1 and CDR2 (germline): MNHNY, SVGAGI (reference sequence). CDR3 length equals 12 residues. CDR3 in DNA: TGTGCCAGCAATAATAGGTTCGATGAAGCTTTCTTT. It is translated as CASNNRFDEAFF.

V and J are TRBV18 and TRBJ1-5; D remains unclear. V shed 3 bases and J shed 0 bases, with 15 bases lying between them. Looked up from germline, CDR1 is KGHSH and CDR2 is LQKENI. CDR3 size: 17 residues. The CDR3 DNA is TGTGCCAGCTCACCGCAGCGATACAGTTATAGCAATCAGCCCCAGCATTTT. Its protein product is CASSPQRYSYSNQPQHF.

The chain combines TRBV6-4 with TRBJ1-1; 10 bases align to TRBD1. The CDR3 runs 12 residues. Germline V CDR1 and CDR2: MRHNA, SNTAGT. The junction had 5 bases not matched to a gene; V was cut back by 5 bases and J by 11 bases. The chain's CDR3 is CASSPGQGIAFF. The CDR3 DNA reads as TGTGCCAGCAGTCCGGGACAGGGGATTGCTTTCTTT.